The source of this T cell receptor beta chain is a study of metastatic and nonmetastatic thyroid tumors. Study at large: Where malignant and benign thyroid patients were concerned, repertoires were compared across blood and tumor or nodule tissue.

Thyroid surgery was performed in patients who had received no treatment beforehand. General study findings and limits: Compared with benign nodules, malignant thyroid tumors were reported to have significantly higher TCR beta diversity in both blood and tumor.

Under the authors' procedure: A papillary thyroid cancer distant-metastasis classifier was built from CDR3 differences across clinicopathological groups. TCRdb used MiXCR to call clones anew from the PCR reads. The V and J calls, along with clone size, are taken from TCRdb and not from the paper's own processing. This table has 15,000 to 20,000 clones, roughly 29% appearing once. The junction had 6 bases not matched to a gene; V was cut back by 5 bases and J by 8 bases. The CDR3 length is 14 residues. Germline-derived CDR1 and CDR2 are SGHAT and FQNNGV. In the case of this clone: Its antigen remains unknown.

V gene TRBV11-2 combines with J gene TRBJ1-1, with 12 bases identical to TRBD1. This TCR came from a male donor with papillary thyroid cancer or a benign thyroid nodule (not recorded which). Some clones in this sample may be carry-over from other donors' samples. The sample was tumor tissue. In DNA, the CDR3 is TGTGCCAGCAGCCCTGGGACAGGGGGCAGGGAAGCTTTCTTT. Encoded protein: CASSPGTGGREAFF.